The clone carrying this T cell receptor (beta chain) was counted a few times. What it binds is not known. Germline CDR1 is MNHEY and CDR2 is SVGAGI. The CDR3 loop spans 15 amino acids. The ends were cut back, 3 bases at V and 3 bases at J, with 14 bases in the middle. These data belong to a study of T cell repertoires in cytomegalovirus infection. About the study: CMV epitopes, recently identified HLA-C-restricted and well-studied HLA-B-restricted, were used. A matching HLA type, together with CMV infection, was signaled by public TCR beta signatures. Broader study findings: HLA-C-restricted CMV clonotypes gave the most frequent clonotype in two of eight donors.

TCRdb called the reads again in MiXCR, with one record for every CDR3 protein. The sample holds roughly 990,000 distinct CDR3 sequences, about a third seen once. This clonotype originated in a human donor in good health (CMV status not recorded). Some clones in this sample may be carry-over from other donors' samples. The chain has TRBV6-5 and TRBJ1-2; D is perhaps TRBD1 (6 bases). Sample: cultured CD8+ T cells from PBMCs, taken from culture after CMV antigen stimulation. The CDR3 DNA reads TGTGCCAGCAGTTATACCGAGGGGGGCCACTATGGCTACACCTTC. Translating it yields CASSYTEGGHYGYTF.